The rows below give T cell receptor beta chains drawn from one sample of a study of OX40 agonist ivuxolimab in advanced cancers. Here immunoSEQ multiplex PCR was the method, and the copy in TCRdb shows in-frame clones only, minus some. The sample includes about 88,000 clones, 75% to 90% of them seen just once. The sequences come from CD4+ or CD8+ T cells sorted from blood, collected in a trial of the OX40 agonist ivuxolimab. These receptor sequences come from an adult with an advanced solid tumor such as melanoma, head and neck, liver or kidney cancer. CDR3s include the opening cysteine and the closing phenylalanine or tryptophan. D genes are given only for firm matches. Size is stated for part of the rows, as once, few or many counts, or as a class when the clone is expanded.

NA TRBJ2-7 TRBV7-2 NA TGTGCCAGCAGCCCGGGGGATTTGCGGGGCGAGGACGAGCAGTACTTC CASSPGDLRGEDEQYF
TRBD1 TRBJ2-2 TRBV4-3 NA TGCGCCAGCAGACGACAGGGGAACACCGGGGAGCTGTTTTTT CASRRQGNTGELFF
TRBD2 TRBJ2-5 TRBV15 NA TGTGCCACCAGCAGAGTGCTAGCGGGACAAGAGACCCAGTACTTC CATSRVLAGQETQYF
TRBD2 TRBJ2-5 TRBV28 NA TGTGCCAGCAGTCTTCCCGGGGGGCAAGAGACCCAGTACTTC CASSLPGGQETQYF
TRBD2 TRBJ2-1 TRBV9 NA TGTGCCAGCAGCGTAGGAGGCCTTGGACTAGCGGGGCCCCACAGAGTTTACAATGAGCAGTTCTTC CASSVGGLGLAGPHRVYNEQFF
NA TRBJ1-1 TRBV5-1 NA TGCGCCAGCAGCTTCAGATCTTTTGGGACTGAAGCTTTCTTT CASSFRSFGTEAFF
NA TRBJ2-1 TRBV2 NA TGTGCCAGCAGACTTAGGGGTGAGCAGTTCTTC CASRLRGEQFF
NA TRBJ2-3 TRBV9 NA TGTGCCAGCAGCGTAAGGTCCGGGGGCGCATTATATACGCAGTATTTT CASSVRSGGALYTQYF
TRBD1 TRBJ1-2 TRBV5-1 few TGCGCCAGCGGGGGGACAGGGGAGGCTTATGGCTACACCTTC CASGGTGEAYGYTF
NA TRBJ1-1 TRBV7-6 few TGTGCCAGCAGCTCGTACTCGAACACTGAAGCTTTCTTT CASSSYSNTEAFF
NA TRBJ2-3 TRBV5-4 once TGTGCCAGCAGCTTAGGAGATACGCAGTATTTT CASSLGDTQYF
NA TRBJ2-1 TRBV5-1 NA TGCGCCAGCAGCTTGGCCTGGCCAAGCTCCTACAATGAGCAGTTCTTC CASSLAWPSSYNEQFF
TRBD2 TRBJ2-1 TRBV28 NA TGTGCCAGCAGTTCCCTGACTAGCGGGATATACAATGAGCAGTTCTTC CASSSLTSGIYNEQFF
TRBD2 TRBJ2-5 TRBV9 NA TGTGCCAGCAGCCCTCACGGGCTAGCGGGGAAGCAAGAGACCCAGTACTTC CASSPHGLAGKQETQYF
NA TRBJ1-1 TRBV18 NA TGTGCCAGCTCATCGGCACGGGACACTGAAGCTTTCTTT CASSSARDTEAFF
NA TRBJ2-1 TRBV5-4 once TGTGCCAGCACCACCGGGGCTGGGGGCCGGAATGAGCAGTTCTTC CASTTGAGGRNEQFF
TRBD2 TRBJ2-5 TRBV6-1 once TGTGCCAGCAGTGAAGGCGGGGGGCGCCGAGAGACCCAGTACTTC CASSEGGGRRETQYF
TRBD2 TRBJ2-1 TRBV9 NA TGTGCCAGCAGCGTAGGGGTTCGGGCTAGCGGGAGCGGTGAATCCTACAATGAGCAGTTCTTC CASSVGVRASGSGESYNEQFF
TRBD1 TRBJ2-1 TRBV29-1 NA TGCAGCGTGGGACAGGGGTTCGTCTACAATGAGCAGTTCTTC CSVGQGFVYNEQFF
TRBD2 TRBJ2-5 TRBV5-4 NA TGTGCCAGCAGCTTAGCGGGAAGAATGGAGACCCAGTACTTC CASSLAGRMETQYF
TRBD1 TRBJ1-4 TRBV5-1 NA TGCGCCAGCAGCTTGTCGGGACAGGGTAACCGGGTCGGCGAAAAACTGTTTTTT CASSLSGQGNRVGEKLFF
NA TRBJ2-6 TRBV28 NA TGTGCCAGCAGTGAGGGGCCGGGAGCGGTTGCTGGGGCCAACGTCCTGACTTTC CASSEGPGAVAGANVLTF
TRBD1 TRBJ1-1 TRBV28 NA TGTGCCAGCAGTTTCCGGGGGACAGCGGGGACTGAAGCTTTCTTT CASSFRGTAGTEAFF
TRBD1 TRBJ2-5 TRBV29-1 NA TGCAGCGTTGCAGGGGGATTGTCCCAAGAGACCCAGTACTTC CSVAGGLSQETQYF
NA TRBJ2-7 TRBV18 NA TGTGCCAGCTCACCGGACGAGTACGAGCAGTACTTC CASSPDEYEQYF
TRBD1 TRBJ1-1 TRBV6-5 once TGTGCCAGCAGTTACTACAGGGGGTTTACTGAAGCTTTCTTT CASSYYRGFTEAFF
NA TRBJ1-2 TRBV30 NA TGTGCCTGGACCGAGACAGGACCGGGGGGCTACACCTTC CAWTETGPGGYTF
NA TRBJ2-6 TRBV19 NA TGTGCCAGTAACCTCCAGCAACCCTCTGGGGCCAACGTCCTGACTTTC CASNLQQPSGANVLTF
NA TRBJ2-3 TRBV7-5 NA TGTGCCAGAAGCCCACCGATGGCGGGGGTTTCTACGCAGTATTTT CARSPPMAGVSTQYF
NA TRBJ1-1 TRBV7-2 NA TGTGCCAGCAGCTTAGGTGGATCAATGAACACTGAAGCTTTCTTT CASSLGGSMNTEAFF
NA TRBJ1-5 TRBV15 NA TGTGCCACCAGCAGAGAGGCCAGGGGGCCCCAGCATTTT CATSREARGPQHF
NA TRBJ2-6 TRBV6-6 NA TGTGCCAGCAGTTACCTGTCTGGGGCCAACGTCCTGACTTTC CASSYLSGANVLTF
NA TRBJ2-7 TRBV10-3 few TGTGCCATCAGTGAGGAAAGGACAGCTTACTACGAGCAGTACTTC CAISEERTAYYEQYF
NA TRBJ2-3 TRBV18 once TGTGCCAGCTCACTCCCCACAGATACGCAGTATTTT CASSLPTDTQYF
NA TRBJ1-6 TRBV5-1 NA TGCGCCAGCAGCCCCGACAACTATAATTCACCCCTCCACTTT CASSPDNYNSPLHF
NA TRBJ2-1 TRBV13 NA TGTGCCAGCAGCCCCCGCCCCATAGGCAATGAGCAGTTCTTC CASSPRPIGNEQFF
NA TRBJ2-7 TRBV2 NA TGTGCCAGCAGTGAAGCAGAGAGCAGAACCATCTACGAGCAGTACTTC CASSEAESRTIYEQYF
TRBD2 TRBJ2-1 TRBV5-1 NA TGCGCCAGCCGGACTAGCGGGGGCCACAGGAATGAGCAGTTCTTC CASRTSGGHRNEQFF
NA TRBJ2-5 TRBV11-3 NA TGTGCCAGCAGCGTGGGGGCAGAGACCCAGTACTTC CASSVGAETQYF
TRBD1 TRBJ1-2 TRBV5-4 NA TGTGCCAGCATCCCGGGACAGGGTTTCGTTGGGGGCTACACCTTC CASIPGQGFVGGYTF